This TCR beta chain was recorded in a study of T-cell reconstitution after alpha-beta-depleted transplantation in children. Unique molecular identifiers were incorporated when the TCRbeta library was constructed. One entry per CDR3 protein results from TCRdb running MiXCR on the PCR reads. The data contain about 610,000 distinct CDR3 sequences, about 10% of them singletons. CDR1 and CDR2 from the germline V gene are SGHAT and FQNNGV. The CDR3 extends over 13 amino acids. V shed 5 bases, J shed 3 bases, and the junction held 4 bases outside the gene matches. The sample holds a few counts of this clonotype.

V usage is TRBV11-2 and J usage is TRBJ2-7, with TRBD1 identical over 7 bases. This receptor was obtained from a human donor who donated a stem cell graft to a child with acute myeloid leukemia. The specimen comprised PBMCs from the stem cell graft donor, sampled from the stem cell graft. The chain's CDR3 is CASSMDRIYEQYF. The CDR3 region has the DNA TGTGCCAGCAGCATGGACAGGATCTACGAGCAGTACTTC.